These T cell receptor beta chains were read from a single sample in a study of T-cell memory formation after mild COVID-19. TCRdb independently ran MiXCR on the 5' RACE reads; one entry per CDR3 protein. The table has around 250,000 distinct CDR3 sequences, 15% seen once. Material for sequencing was PBMCs or a T cell subset sorted from them (not recorded which). These receptor sequences come from an adult woman who had mild COVID-19 (a few samples of this study predate the infection). Cell type and time point are not known. Each CDR3 is given with its conserved first and last residue. A D gene is named only where the DNA matches it firmly. Part of the rows lack a size; the others show once, few, many or a class for expanded clones.

size: -; V: TRBV7-6; J: TRBJ2-3; D: TRBD2; CDR3: CASSLAALGLAGGLGTQYF; DNA: TGTGCCAGCAGCTTAGCGGCCCTGGGACTAGCGGGGGGGCTTGGTACGCAGTATTTT
size: -; V: TRBV10-3; J: TRBJ2-7; D: -; CDR3: CAISESGQVHEQYF; DNA: TGTGCCATCAGTGAGTCAGGACAAGTTCACGAGCAGTACTTC
size: few; V: TRBV10-3; J: TRBJ1-5; D: TRBD1; CDR3: CAISVGDRNQPQHF; DNA: TGTGCCATCAGTGTCGGGGACAGGAATCAGCCCCAGCATTTT
size: few; V: TRBV5-1; J: TRBJ2-7; D: -; CDR3: CASRAGPSSYEQYF; DNA: TGCGCCAGCCGGGCCGGACCTAGCTCCTACGAGCAGTACTTC
size: few; V: TRBV2; J: TRBJ2-1; D: TRBD2; CDR3: CASSVTSGSGVEQFF; DNA: TGTGCCAGCAGTGTGACTAGCGGGAGCGGGGTTGAGCAGTTCTTC
size: many; V: TRBV5-1; J: TRBJ2-7; D: TRBD2; CDR3: CASSSGTPAGIDEQYF; DNA: TGCGCCAGCAGCAGCGGGACTCCAGCAGGGATCGACGAGCAGTACTTC
size: -; V: TRBV29-1; J: TRBJ1-2; D: TRBD1; CDR3: CSATGGDGYTF; DNA: TGCAGCGCTACAGGGGGCGATGGCTACACCTTC
size: few; V: TRBV7-9; J: TRBJ1-2; D: -; CDR3: CASSLGAGLYGYTF; DNA: TGTGCCAGCAGCTTAGGAGCAGGGCTATATGGCTACACCTTC
size: few; V: TRBV7-9; J: TRBJ1-4; D: -; CDR3: CASSFSQITNEKLFF; DNA: TGTGCCAGCAGCTTTAGCCAAATAACTAATGAAAAACTGTTTTTT
size: many; V: TRBV6-5; J: TRBJ1-1; D: -; CDR3: CAGAFPTGEAFF; DNA: TGTGCCGGAGCTTTTCCTACGGGAGAAGCTTTCTTT
size: -; V: TRBV29-1; J: TRBJ2-2; D: TRBD1; CDR3: CSVATGELVTGELFF; DNA: TGCAGCGTTGCTACAGGGGAATTGGTCACCGGGGAGCTGTTTTTT
size: -; V: TRBV7-3; J: TRBJ2-7; D: -; CDR3: CASTLEGRTYEQYF; DNA: TGTGCCAGCACCTTGGAGGGGAGGACCTACGAGCAGTACTTC
size: many; V: TRBV5-1; J: TRBJ2-1; D: TRBD1; CDR3: CASSGETGVNEQFF; DNA: TGCGCCAGCAGCGGCGAGACAGGGGTCAATGAGCAGTTCTTC
size: -; V: TRBV5-1; J: TRBJ1-6; D: -; CDR3: CASSLDGTLAKNSPLHF; DNA: TGCGCCAGCAGCTTGGATGGGACGCTAGCTAAAAATTCACCCCTCCACTTT
size: -; V: TRBV5-5; J: TRBJ2-7; D: -; CDR3: CASRFLSDSSYEQYF; DNA: TGTGCCAGCAGATTCCTCTCGGACAGCTCCTACGAGCAGTACTTC
size: -; V: TRBV20-1; J: TRBJ2-1; D: TRBD2; CDR3: CSARSGIGYNEQFF; DNA: TGCAGTGCTAGGAGCGGGATTGGCTACAATGAGCAGTTCTTC
size: many; V: TRBV20-1; J: TRBJ1-1; D: -; CDR3: CSVVKGRMNTEAFF; DNA: TGCAGTGTCGTTAAGGGACGCATGAACACTGAAGCTTTCTTT
size: -; V: TRBV12-3/TRBV12-4; J: TRBJ2-2; D: TRBD2; CDR3: CASIGSGRAGELFF; DNA: TGTGCCAGCATTGGGAGCGGGAGGGCCGGGGAGCTGTTTTTT
size: -; V: TRBV5-6; J: TRBJ1-3; D: -; CDR3: CASSEGASEYF; DNA: TGTGCCAGCAGCGAGGGTGCGTCGGAGTATTTT
size: -; V: TRBV12-3/TRBV12-4; J: TRBJ1-2; D: -; CDR3: CASSLSSDYYGYTF; DNA: TGTGCCAGCAGTTTAAGCTCCGATTATTATGGCTACACCTTC
size: -; V: TRBV29-1; J: TRBJ1-1; D: -; CDR3: CSVVGRGGGMNTEAFF; DNA: TGCAGCGTTGTGGGCAGGGGAGGGGGAATGAACACTGAAGCTTTCTTT
size: few; V: TRBV2; J: TRBJ2-7; D: TRBD1; CDR3: CASSEDRGYEQYF; DNA: TGTGCCAGCAGTGAGGACAGGGGCTACGAGCAGTACTTC
size: many; V: TRBV4-1; J: TRBJ2-1; D: TRBD1; CDR3: CASSQETGLQFF; DNA: TGCGCCAGCAGCCAAGAGACAGGGCTACAGTTCTTC
size: few; V: TRBV2; J: TRBJ2-5; D: -; CDR3: CASSDSGVRQETQYF; DNA: TGTGCCAGCAGTGATTCTGGGGTACGCCAAGAGACCCAGTACTTC
size: -; V: TRBV24-1; J: TRBJ2-1; D: TRBD2; CDR3: CATSDDGGGTFNEQFF; DNA: TGTGCCACCAGTGATGACGGGGGAGGGACCTTTAATGAGCAGTTCTTC
size: -; V: TRBV6-5; J: TRBJ1-2; D: -; CDR3: CASRVTAGGGGVNYGYTF; DNA: TGTGCCAGCAGAGTTACCGCGGGCGGTGGGGGAGTCAACTATGGCTACACCTTC
size: -; V: TRBV20-1; J: TRBJ2-7; D: -; CDR3: CSARLPSGSTF; DNA: TGCAGTGCTAGACTGCCCAGCGGATCTACTTTC
size: -; V: TRBV6-5; J: TRBJ2-5; D: TRBD2; CDR3: CASSYQLVAGVQETQYF; DNA: TGTGCCAGCAGTTACCAGTTGGTAGCGGGAGTCCAAGAGACCCAGTACTTC
size: few; V: TRBV7-6; J: TRBJ1-1; D: -; CDR3: CASSLFDRQNTEAFF; DNA: TGTGCCAGCAGCTTATTCGACAGGCAGAACACTGAAGCTTTCTTT
size: -; V: TRBV7-2; J: TRBJ1-4; D: TRBD1; CDR3: CASSSGTGKGEKLFF; DNA: TGTGCCAGCAGCTCCGGGACAGGGAAAGGAGAAAAACTGTTTTTT
size: many; V: TRBV11-3; J: TRBJ2-1; D: TRBD2; CDR3: CASSPRGSYNEQFF; DNA: TGTGCCAGCAGCCCACGCGGGAGTTACAATGAGCAGTTCTTC
size: many; V: TRBV27; J: TRBJ2-1; D: -; CDR3: CASSLIGEEQFF; DNA: TGTGCCAGCAGTTTAATCGGGGAAGAGCAGTTCTTC
size: -; V: TRBV12-3/TRBV12-4; J: TRBJ1-3; D: -; CDR3: CASSGPLLGAGNTIYF; DNA: TGTGCCAGCAGCGGACCCCTTCTAGGGGCTGGAAACACCATATATTTT
size: few; V: TRBV4-1; J: TRBJ1-1; D: -; CDR3: CASSQSYRNTEAFF; DNA: TGCGCCAGCAGCCAATCTTACAGGAACACTGAAGCTTTCTTT
size: few; V: TRBV7-9; J: TRBJ2-1; D: -; CDR3: CASSFEGPYNEQFF; DNA: TGTGCCAGCAGCTTTGAGGGACCCTACAATGAGCAGTTCTTC
size: -; V: TRBV3-1; J: TRBJ2-3; D: -; CDR3: CASSQGGGTQYF; DNA: TGTGCCAGCAGCCAAGGGGGTGGTACGCAGTATTTT
size: many; V: TRBV5-1; J: TRBJ2-7; D: TRBD2; CDR3: CASSLSGVEQYF; DNA: TGCGCCAGCAGCTTGAGCGGGGTCGAGCAGTACTTC
size: few; V: TRBV3-1; J: TRBJ1-2; D: TRBD1; CDR3: CASSTSGQAGYGYTF; DNA: TGTGCCAGCAGCACCTCGGGACAGGCGGGCTATGGCTACACCTTC
size: many; V: TRBV4-3; J: TRBJ1-1; D: -; CDR3: CASSRTRDANTEAFF; DNA: TGCGCCAGCAGCCGCACCAGGGATGCGAACACTGAAGCTTTCTTT
size: -; V: TRBV7-6; J: TRBJ2-7; D: TRBD1; CDR3: CASSLDRGDYEQYF; DNA: TGTGCCAGCAGCTTAGACAGGGGGGACTACGAGCAGTACTTC
size: -; V: TRBV2; J: TRBJ1-2; D: TRBD1; CDR3: CASSEAPGQTYGYTF; DNA: TGTGCCAGCAGTGAAGCACCGGGACAGACATATGGCTACACCTTC
size: few; V: TRBV5-1; J: TRBJ2-1; D: TRBD2; CDR3: CASSLASSGEQFF; DNA: TGCGCCAGCAGCTTGGCCTCTAGCGGGGAGCAGTTCTTC
size: few; V: TRBV20-1; J: TRBJ1-1; D: -; CDR3: CSARDLRVGAEAFF; DNA: TGCAGTGCTAGAGATTTACGGGTAGGGGCTGAAGCTTTCTTT
size: -; V: TRBV7-8; J: TRBJ1-1; D: TRBD1; CDR3: CASSPRDRVGTEAFF; DNA: TGTGCCAGCAGCCCGAGGGACAGGGTCGGTACTGAAGCTTTCTTT
size: -; V: TRBV20-1; J: TRBJ2-3; D: TRBD2; CDR3: CSANGASGRARDTQYF; DNA: TGCAGTGCTAATGGCGCTAGCGGGAGGGCCCGAGATACGCAGTATTTT
size: many; V: TRBV24-1; J: TRBJ2-1; D: -; CDR3: CATSDLRRVSSYNEQFF; DNA: TGTGCCACCAGTGATTTGAGGAGAGTGAGCTCCTACAATGAGCAGTTCTTC
size: -; V: TRBV7-8; J: TRBJ2-1; D: -; CDR3: CASSLRGEQFF; DNA: TGTGCCAGCAGCTTGAGAGGTGAGCAGTTCTTC
size: few; V: TRBV20-1; J: TRBJ2-1; D: TRBD2; CDR3: CSARGLAGGTYNEQFF; DNA: TGCAGTGCTAGAGGACTAGCGGGAGGGACCTACAATGAGCAGTTCTTC
size: few; V: TRBV7-9; J: TRBJ1-1; D: -; CDR3: CASSDRTEAFF; DNA: TGTGCCAGCAGCGACAGGACTGAAGCTTTCTTT
size: -; V: TRBV30; J: TRBJ1-1; D: TRBD1; CDR3: CAWTRQGGTEAFF; DNA: TGTGCCTGGACCAGACAGGGCGGCACTGAAGCTTTCTTT
size: -; V: TRBV3-1; J: TRBJ2-7; D: TRBD2; CDR3: CASSRGTSGGTYEQYF; DNA: TGTGCCAGCAGCCGGGGGACTAGCGGGGGAACCTACGAGCAGTACTTC
size: -; V: TRBV6-1; J: TRBJ1-2; D: TRBD1; CDR3: CASSEGTGLGYTF; DNA: TGTGCCAGCAGTGAGGGGACAGGGCTCGGCTACACCTTC
size: -; V: TRBV20-1; J: TRBJ1-2; D: TRBD1; CDR3: CSALGQGDFNYGYTF; DNA: TGCAGTGCTCTAGGACAGGGAGATTTTAACTATGGCTACACCTTC
size: -; V: TRBV19; J: TRBJ1-5; D: TRBD1; CDR3: CASSISTGTGLQPQHF; DNA: TGTGCCAGTAGTATCAGTACCGGGACAGGCCTCCAGCCCCAGCATTTT
size: few; V: TRBV20-1; J: TRBJ2-3; D: -; CDR3: CSARVASTDTQYF; DNA: TGCAGTGCTAGAGTCGCAAGCACAGATACGCAGTATTTT
size: few; V: TRBV14; J: TRBJ2-2; D: -; CDR3: CASSQVSAPAGELFF; DNA: TGTGCCAGCAGCCAAGTCTCCGCCCCGGCGGGGGAGCTGTTTTTT
size: -; V: TRBV4-2; J: TRBJ2-1; D: TRBD2; CDR3: CASSLHSGGDYNEQFF; DNA: TGTGCCAGCAGCCTTCATAGCGGGGGAGATTACAATGAGCAGTTCTTC
size: many; V: TRBV5-1; J: TRBJ1-2; D: -; CDR3: CASSLTGGGYTF; DNA: TGCGCCAGCAGCTTGACTGGGGGCGGCTACACCTTC
size: -; V: TRBV19; J: TRBJ1-5; D: -; CDR3: CASTSVLISNQPQHF; DNA: TGTGCCAGTACCTCCGTCCTGATTAGCAATCAGCCCCAGCATTTT
size: -; V: TRBV7-3; J: TRBJ1-1; D: TRBD1; CDR3: CASSSQPGTGVAFF; DNA: TGTGCCAGCAGCTCCCAACCCGGGACAGGGGTAGCTTTCTTT